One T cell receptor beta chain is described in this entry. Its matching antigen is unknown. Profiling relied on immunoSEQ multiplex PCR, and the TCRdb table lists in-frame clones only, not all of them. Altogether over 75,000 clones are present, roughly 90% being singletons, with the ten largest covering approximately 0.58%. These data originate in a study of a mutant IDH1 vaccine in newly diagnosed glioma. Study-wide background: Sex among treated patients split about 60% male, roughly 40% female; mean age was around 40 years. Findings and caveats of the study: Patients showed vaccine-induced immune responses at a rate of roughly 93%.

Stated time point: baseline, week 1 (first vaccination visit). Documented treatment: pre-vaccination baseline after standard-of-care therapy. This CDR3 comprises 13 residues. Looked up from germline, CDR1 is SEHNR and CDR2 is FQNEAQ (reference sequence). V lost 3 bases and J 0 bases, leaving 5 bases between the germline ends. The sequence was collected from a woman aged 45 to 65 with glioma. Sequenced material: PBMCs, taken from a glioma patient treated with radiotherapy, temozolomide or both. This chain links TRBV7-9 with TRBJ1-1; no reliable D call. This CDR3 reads CASSFVLNTEAFF. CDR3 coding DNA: TGTGCCAGCAGCTTTGTATTGAACACTGAAGCTTTCTTT.